The 16 T cell receptor beta chains presented below share a single source sample, sequenced in a study of blood T cell repertoires in COVID-19. Sequenced by immunoSEQ multiplex PCR; TCRdb stores in-frame clones only, minus some. This table holds about 480,000 clones, roughly nine tenths found once. Sequenced sample: peripheral blood. All receptors derive from a man in his late teens or twenties with COVID-19, enrolled during active disease.

V and J are TRBV5-6 and TRBJ1-2, with a possible D match to TRBD1 (6 bases). Trimming cost V 4 bases and J 4 bases, with 11 bases left between them. The germline V gene has CDR1 SGHDT and CDR2 YYEEEE. The CDR3 spans 13 residues. CDR3 in amino acids: CASSVGQTYGYTF. The CDR3 nucleotides read TGTGCCAGCAGCGTAGGACAGACCTATGGCTACACCTTC.

This sequence joins TRBV4-1 and TRBJ1-1, with a possible D match to TRBD1 (5 bases). Per germline, CDR1 MGHRA and CDR2 YSYEKL. The length of the CDR3 is 13 residues. Trimming stripped 0 bases from V and 8 bases from J, with 10 bases between. CDR3 coding DNA: TGCGCCAGCAGCCAAGAACTCACAGGAGAAGCTTTCTTT. It translates to CASSQELTGEAFF.

The V gene is TRBV19, the J gene TRBJ2-5; 7 positions agree with TRBD2. The junction had 4 bases not matched to a gene; V was cut back by 8 bases and J by 4 bases. The CDR3 has 12 residues. Germline lookup yields CDR1 LNHDA and CDR2 SQIVND (reference sequence). The CDR3 reads CASRTSGETQYF. CDR3 nucleotide sequence: TGTGCCAGTCGGACTAGTGGAGAGACCCAGTACTTC.

V and J are TRBV12-3 or TRBV12-4 and TRBJ2-7; TRBD1 is a possible D gene (5 bases). This CDR3 is built from 11 residues. V lost 8 bases to trimming and J lost 0 bases, with 5 bases between them. CDR3 coding DNA: TGTGCCAGCGGACACTCCTACGAGCAGTACTTC. It encodes CASGHSYEQYF.

In its sample, this clone was seen a few times. The chain recombines TRBV21-1 with TRBJ2-2; TRBD1 is taken as the D call from the table, unchecked against the DNA. TRBV21-1 is an annotated pseudogene. This CDR3 has 15 residues. The CDR3 loop is CASRLGGQQHRGAVF. In DNA form, the CDR3 reads TGTGCCAGCAGACTTGGGGGACAGCAACACCGGGGAGCTGTTTTT.

This clone was seen only once. The junction and the germline gene differ at one end; a read error may be behind it. The gene calls are TRBV2 and TRBJ1-4, with TRBD1 matching 10 bases. The germline V gene has CDR1 SNHLY and CDR2 FYNNEI. The CDR3 has 14 amino acids. Written as DNA, the CDR3 is TGTGTCAGCAGGGACAGGGGTGGCGGTGAAAAACTGTTTTTT. This codes for CVSRDRGGGEKLFF.

The chain employs TRBV2 and TRBJ1-5; TRBD1 is a possible D gene (6 bases). Germline values: CDR1 SNHLY, CDR2 FYNNEI. The ends were cut back, 6 bases at V and 7 bases at J, with 16 bases in the middle. The CDR3 spans 14 residues. Here the CDR3 DNA reads TGTGCCAGCAGCGACCAGGGGTCGAGGCAGCCCCAGCATTTT. It yields the protein CASSDQGSRQPQHF.

This clone turned up a few times. The genes are TRBV2 and TRBJ1-2; TRBD1 matches at 7 bases. Germline CDR1 reads SNHLY; CDR2 reads FYNNEI. Trimming at V came to 6 bases and at J to 4 bases, leaving 8 bases not matched to a gene. The CDR3 covers 14 residues. The CDR3 region has the DNA TGTGCCAGCAGGGAGACAGGGAGAGGCTATGGCTACACCTTC. Translation: CASRETGRGYGYTF.

The chain combines TRBV5-1 with TRBJ2-4, with TRBD1 as a possible D gene (5 bases). Germline CDR1 and CDR2: SGHRS and YFSETQ. V was pared by 4 bases and J by 0 bases, with 11 bases between. The CDR3 totals 15 residues. This CDR3 is CASSTRQLAKNIQYF. The CDR3 coding sequence is TGCGCCAGCAGCACCCGACAGTTAGCCAAAAACATTCAGTACTTC. The full variable domain, in which reference TRBV5-1 and TRBJ2-4 provide the parts outside the CDR3, is KAGVTQTPRYLIKTRGQQVTLSCSPISGHRSVSWYQQTPGQGLQFLFEYFSETQRNKGNFPGRFSGRQFSNSRSEMNVSTLELGDSALYLCASSTRQLAKNIQYFGAGTRLSVL.

The gene calls are TRBV2 and TRBJ2-7; unclear D gene. Germline V gene data show CDR1 as SNHLY and CDR2 as FYNNEI. The CDR3 spans 14 residues. V shed 6 bases and J shed 0 bases, with 12 bases lying between them. The CDR3 protein is CASRMTPSSYEQYF. The CDR3 DNA sequence: TGTGCCAGCAGGATGACTCCTAGCTCCTACGAGCAGTACTTC. Using reference TRBV2 and TRBJ2-7 for the parts outside the CDR3, the full variable domain is EPEVTQTPSHQVTQMGQEVILRCVPISNHLYFYWYRQILGQKVEFLVSFYNNEISEKSEIFDDQFSVERPDGSNFTLKIRSTKLEDSAMYFCASRMTPSSYEQYFGPGTRLTVT.

Only a few counts were recorded for this clone. CDR3 sequence reads: CASSIDTPPVYEQYF. CDR3 DNA: TGTGCCAGTAGTATCGACACTCCACCTGTATACGAGCAGTACTTC. The rearrangement uses TRBV19 and TRBJ2-7; D is undetermined. The CDR3 extends over 15 amino acids. Trimming left V 3 bases short and J 4 bases short, with 16 bases between. Germline values: CDR1 LNHDA, CDR2 SQIVND (reference sequence).

This chain uses TRBV4-2 with TRBJ2-5; TRBD2 matches 14 bases. The CDR3 is 16 residues long. The V gene end was trimmed by 0 bases and the J gene end by 5 bases; junction bases not matched to a gene: 2. From germline, CDR1 is LGHNA and CDR2 YNFKEQ. CDR3 DNA: TGTGCCAGCAGCCAAGAAAGGACTAGCGGGGGGGAGACCCAGTACTTC. Translating gives CASSQERTSGGETQYF.

This clone showed up just a few times. The chain links TRBV7-9 to TRBJ2-2; D not resolved. Germline lookup yields CDR1 SEHNR and CDR2 FQNEAQ (reference sequence). V was cut by 5 bases and J by 4 bases, with 11 bases left in between. The CDR3 contains 14 residues. The CDR3 loop reads CASSLVKPTGELFF. The DNA of the CDR3 is TGTGCCAGCAGCCTAGTGAAGCCCACCGGGGAGCTGTTTTTT.

The chain employs TRBV15 and TRBJ2-5, with D possibly matching TRBD1 (6 bases). The V end was cut by 0 bases, the J end by 2 bases, with 13 bases between. Germline V lookup: CDR1 LNHNV, CDR2 YYDKDF (reference sequence). This CDR3 contains 16 residues. In DNA form, the CDR3 reads TGTGCCACCAGCAGAGATCTTACAGGGACACAAGAGACCCAGTACTTC. Its protein product is CATSRDLTGTQETQYF.

This chain connects TRBV3-1 (or the pseudogene TRBV3-2) to TRBJ1-6, with 10 bases fitting TRBD1. Germline CDR1 LGHDT, CDR2 YNNKEL (reference sequence). The CDR3 totals 16 residues. V was pared by 0 bases and J by 9 bases, with 5 bases of the junction left unmatched. CDR3 sequence reads: CASSQDPDRGFSPLHF. CDR3 nucleotide sequence: TGTGCCAGCAGCCAAGATCCGGACAGGGGGTTTTCACCCCTCCACTTT.

The gene calls are TRBV6-5 and TRBJ2-1; 11 positions match TRBD2. The CDR3 is 15 amino acids. Trimming cost V 5 bases and J 8 bases; bases outside gene matches: 8. Looked up from germline, CDR1 is MNHEY and CDR2 is SVGAGI. The CDR3 loop is CASSHGTSGFYEQFF. As DNA, the CDR3 is TGTGCCAGCAGTCATGGGACTAGCGGTTTCTATGAGCAGTTCTTC.